This T cell receptor beta chain was obtained from a study of T cell clonality in common variable immunodeficiency. The germline gives CDR1 SGHDN, CDR2 FVKESK. The V gene lost 2 bases and the J gene lost 2 bases, with 12 bases spanning the gap. There are 16 residues in the CDR3. This clone was recorded many times. No antigen is known for it. The read is 3 residues too short to cover the CDR3 end, so that end is filled in from the germline J gene. The table came from immunoSEQ multiplex PCR; TCRdb's copy has only in-frame clones and leaves some out. The repertoire consists of about 28,000 clones, none detected only once. The study's findings and limits: In common variable immunodeficiency, TCR beta chains reportedly carried fewer deletions and N-nucleotide insertions. Links between repertoire features and CVID complications were heterogeneity-limited.

Patients had low serum IgG, IgA and/or IgM and specific antibody deficiency. CVID subjects were some 16 female and around 31 male, aged roughly 9 to 64. The sample comprised peripheral blood mononuclear cells. The chain recombines TRBV14 with TRBJ2-2; D uncertain. The receptor comes from a human donor with common variable immunodeficiency. CDR3 amino acids: CASSQFVGGNTGELFF. The CDR3 bases that were read are TGTGCCAGCAGCCAATTCGTAGGCGGTAACACCGGGGAG.